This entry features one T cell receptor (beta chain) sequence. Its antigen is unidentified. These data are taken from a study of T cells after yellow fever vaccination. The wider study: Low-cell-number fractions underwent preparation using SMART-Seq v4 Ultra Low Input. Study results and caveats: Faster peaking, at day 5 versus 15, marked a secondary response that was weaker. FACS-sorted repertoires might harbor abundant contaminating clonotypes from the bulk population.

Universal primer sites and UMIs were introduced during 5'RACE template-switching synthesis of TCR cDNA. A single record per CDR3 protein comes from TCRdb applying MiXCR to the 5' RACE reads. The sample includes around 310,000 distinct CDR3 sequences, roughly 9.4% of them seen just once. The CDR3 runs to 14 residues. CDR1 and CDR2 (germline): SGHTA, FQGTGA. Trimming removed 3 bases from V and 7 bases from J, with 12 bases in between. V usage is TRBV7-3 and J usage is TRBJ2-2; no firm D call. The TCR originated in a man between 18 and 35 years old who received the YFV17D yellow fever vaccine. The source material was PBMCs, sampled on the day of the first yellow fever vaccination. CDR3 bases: TGTGCCAGCAGCTTGGGGTCACGCGTCGGGGAGCTGTTTTTT. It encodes CASSLGSRVGELFF.